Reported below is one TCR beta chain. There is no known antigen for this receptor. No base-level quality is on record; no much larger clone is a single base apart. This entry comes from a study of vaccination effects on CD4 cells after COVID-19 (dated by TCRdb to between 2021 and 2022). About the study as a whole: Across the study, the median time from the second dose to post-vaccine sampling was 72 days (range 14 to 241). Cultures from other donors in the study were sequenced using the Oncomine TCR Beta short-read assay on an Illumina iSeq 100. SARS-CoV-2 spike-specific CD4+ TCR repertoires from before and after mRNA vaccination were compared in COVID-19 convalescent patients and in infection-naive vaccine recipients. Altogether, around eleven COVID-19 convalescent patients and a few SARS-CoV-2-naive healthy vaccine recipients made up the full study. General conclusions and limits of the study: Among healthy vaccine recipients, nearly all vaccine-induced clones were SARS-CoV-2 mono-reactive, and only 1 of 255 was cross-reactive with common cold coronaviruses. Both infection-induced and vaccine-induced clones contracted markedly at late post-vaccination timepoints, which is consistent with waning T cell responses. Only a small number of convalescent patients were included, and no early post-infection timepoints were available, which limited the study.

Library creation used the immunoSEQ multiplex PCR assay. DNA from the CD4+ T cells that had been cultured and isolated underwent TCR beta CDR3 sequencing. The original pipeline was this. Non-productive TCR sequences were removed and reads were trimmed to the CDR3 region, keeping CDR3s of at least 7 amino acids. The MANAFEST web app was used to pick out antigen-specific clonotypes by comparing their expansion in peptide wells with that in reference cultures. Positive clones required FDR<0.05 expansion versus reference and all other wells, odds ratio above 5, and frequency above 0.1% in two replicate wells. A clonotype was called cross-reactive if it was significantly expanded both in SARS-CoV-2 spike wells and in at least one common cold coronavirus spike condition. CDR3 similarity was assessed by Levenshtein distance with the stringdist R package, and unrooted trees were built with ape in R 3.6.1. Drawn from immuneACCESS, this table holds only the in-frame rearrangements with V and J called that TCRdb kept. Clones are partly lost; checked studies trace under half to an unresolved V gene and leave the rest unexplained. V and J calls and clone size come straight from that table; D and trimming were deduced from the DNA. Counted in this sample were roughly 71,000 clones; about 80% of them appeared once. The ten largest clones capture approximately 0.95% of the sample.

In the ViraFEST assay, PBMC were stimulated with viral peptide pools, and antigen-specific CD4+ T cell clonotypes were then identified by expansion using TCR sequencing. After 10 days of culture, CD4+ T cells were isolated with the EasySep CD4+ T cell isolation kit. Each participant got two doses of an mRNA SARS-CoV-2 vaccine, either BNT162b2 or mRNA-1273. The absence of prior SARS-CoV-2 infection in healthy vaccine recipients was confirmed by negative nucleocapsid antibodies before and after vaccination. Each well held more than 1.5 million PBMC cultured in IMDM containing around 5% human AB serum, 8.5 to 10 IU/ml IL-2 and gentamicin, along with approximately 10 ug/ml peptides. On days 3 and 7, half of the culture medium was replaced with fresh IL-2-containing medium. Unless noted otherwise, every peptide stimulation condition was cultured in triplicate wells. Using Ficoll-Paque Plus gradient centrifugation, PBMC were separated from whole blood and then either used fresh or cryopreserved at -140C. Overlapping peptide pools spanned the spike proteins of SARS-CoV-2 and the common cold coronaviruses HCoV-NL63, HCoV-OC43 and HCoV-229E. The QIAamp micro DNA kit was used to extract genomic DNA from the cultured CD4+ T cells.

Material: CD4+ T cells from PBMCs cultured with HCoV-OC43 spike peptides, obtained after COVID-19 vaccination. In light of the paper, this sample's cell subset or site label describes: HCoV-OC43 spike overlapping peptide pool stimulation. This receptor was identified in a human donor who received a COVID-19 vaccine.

The nucleotides are TGTGCCAGCAGCTATGGCAGCCCGAACACTGAAGCTTTCTTT. This gives the protein CASSYGSPNTEAFF. Recombination linked TRBV7-8 to TRBJ1-1; the D gene remains uncertain. Measured from the cysteine to the phenylalanine, the CDR3 is 14 residues long. Just CDR3 DNA is preserved here, 42 bases in frame from base 1. Trimming at the junction amounts to 4 bases on V and 1 base on J, and the germline ends lie 10 bases apart. CDR1 SGHVS and CDR2 FQNEAQ are derived from the germline V gene.